The present T cell receptor (beta chain) was sequenced within a study of blood T cell repertoires in COVID-19 (TCRdb year 2020). For context, the study as a whole: Collaborator samples came from the United States, Italy and Spain and covered acute and convalescent phases of COVID-19. The material from the prospective study consisted of cDNA or gDNA derived from T cells, B-cell-depleted T cells, or PBMCs. Subjects who had been exposed to COVID-19, were actively infected with it, or had recovered from it provided the deeply sampled blood TCRbeta repertoires that made up the dataset. The repertoires were made available in a free public database intended to serve as a resource for research on the immune response to SARS-CoV-2. Samples were obtained from the ongoing ImmuneRACE study (first 160 participants) and from 1,254 subjects provided by 6 global collaborators. A de-identified subject ID, COVID-19 status, age in years and sex were almost always included in the sample metadata. HLA class I and class II types, where available, came from metadata supplied by the sample provider rather than from assay-based typing. Overall study outcomes, separate from this receptor: How much clinical and demographic metadata was included differed by source and by participant, and the metadata was provided uncurated.

Turning to this clone: What this receptor recognizes is not known. Base qualities are not provided; no much larger clone lies one nucleotide away.

Germline trimming amounts to 2 bases on V and 7 bases on J, with 5 as the count of junction bases outside the gene matches. CDR1 SGHRS and CDR2 YFSETQ are derived from the germline V gene. The CDR3 measures 13 amino acids from cysteine to phenylalanine. CDR3 DNA only is kept here, 39 bases in frame from base 1. TCRbeta CDR3 regions were amplified from genomic DNA using the immunoSEQ Assay, a bias-controlled multiplex PCR. The study's processing was this. Within the assay, amplification of reference gene primers was used to estimate how many nucleated cells each sample contained. To quantify the absolute abundance of each unique TCRbeta CDR3 rearrangement, sequence reads were collapsed and filtered. For each sample, productive Simpson clonality was calculated as the square root of Simpson's diversity index across productive rearrangements. TCRdb carries this immuneACCESS record with in-frame sequences only. Its versions omit some clonotypes, under half of them owing to an unresolved V gene in the studies checked, with the rest unexplained. V and J calls and clone size are those listed in that table; D and trimming were worked out from the DNA. The sample table lists 470,000 or so clones, approximately 85% of them with a count of one. The top ten clonotypes cover 3% to 3.5% of the sample.

Collaborating institutions collected whole blood in K2EDTA tubes following their own protocols. For TCRbeta analysis, collaborator samples were shipped as frozen whole blood, as isolated PBMCs, or as DNA extracted from either sample type. The sequence was collected from a human donor in a cohort sampled during active COVID-19. Sequencing used peripheral blood. Recombination joined TRBV5-1 with TRBJ1-2, with 7 bases matching TRBD1. The CDR3 amino acid sequence is: CASSFGDSSGYTF. The DNA sequence is given as TGCGCCAGCAGCTTCGGGGACAGCTCTGGCTACACCTTC.